A selection of T cell receptor beta chains follows, all from one sample in a study of early T cells in non-severe SARS-CoV-2 infection. TCRdb processed the 5' RACE reads anew with MiXCR; each CDR3 protein has one entry. The repertoire has 29,000 or so distinct CDR3 sequences, 4.5% to 5% of them found once; the top ten carry about 6.5%. Specimen: whole blood. The receptors were gathered from an adult who was a healthcare worker with PCR-confirmed SARS-CoV-2 infection or an uninfected control (not recorded which). Both conserved end residues are part of each CDR3. Each record gives: D gene, V gene, clone size, J gene, CDR3 protein, CDR3 DNA. The D gene is left open where the match is weak. Part of the rows lack a size; the others show once, few, many or a class for expanded clones.

-	TRBV10-2	-	TRBJ2-3	CASGPLGDTQYF	TGCGCCAGCGGTCCGCTTGGGGATACGCAGTATTTT
-	TRBV7-3	many	TRBJ2-1	CASSLQAPTGFSYNEQFF	TGTGCCAGCAGCTTACAGGCCCCCACAGGGTTTTCCTACAATGAGCAGTTCTTC
-	TRBV7-9	many	TRBJ2-3	CASSLVDGQSTDTQYF	TGTGCCAGCAGCTTAGTGGACGGACAAAGCACAGATACGCAGTATTTT
TRBD2	TRBV6-1	many	TRBJ2-3	CASSELAGAPHTQYF	TGTGCCAGCAGTGAACTGGCGGGAGCACCCCATACGCAGTATTTT
-	TRBV29-1	few	TRBJ2-1	CSVDVRQALRYNEQFF	TGCAGCGTTGATGTCCGACAGGCTCTACGCTACAATGAGCAGTTCTTC
TRBD1	TRBV6-2/TRBV6-3	many	TRBJ2-7	CASSPTGTGTLEQYF	TGTGCCAGCAGTCCGACCGGGACAGGGACTCTCGAGCAGTACTTC
-	TRBV20-1	many	TRBJ1-1	CSAPHSVRTEAFF	TGCAGTGCTCCACACTCGGTAAGGACTGAAGCTTTCTTT
TRBD1	TRBV19	-	TRBJ2-5	CASSVEGAPRETQYF	TGTGCCAGTAGTGTTGAGGGGGCGCCTAGGGAGACCCAGTACTTC
TRBD2	TRBV15	many	TRBJ2-3	CATSRDYGGRATDTQYF	TGTGCCACCAGCAGAGATTACGGCGGGAGGGCCACAGATACGCAGTATTTT
-	TRBV20-1	few	TRBJ2-7	CSARGQLYEQYF	TGCAGTGCAAGGGGCCAGCTCTACGAGCAGTACTTC
-	TRBV6-6	many	TRBJ2-1	CASSRGPLNEQFF	TGTGCCAGCAGTCGGGGACCCTTGAATGAGCAGTTCTTC
-	TRBV12-3/TRBV12-4	few	TRBJ2-7	CASSFYSYEQYF	TGTGCCAGCAGTTTTTATTCCTACGAGCAGTACTTC
-	TRBV5-6	-	TRBJ2-3	CASSRVTPDTQYF	TGTGCCAGCAGCAGGGTAACTCCAGATACGCAGTATTTT
TRBD2	TRBV19	few	TRBJ2-5	CASSLGTSPETQYF	TGTGCCAGTAGTCTCGGGACTAGCCCAGAGACCCAGTACTTC
-	TRBV7-3	-	TRBJ1-6	CASSLSRDSPLHF	TGTGCCAGCAGCTTATCCCGCGATTCACCCCTCCACTTT
TRBD1	TRBV12-3/TRBV12-4	many	TRBJ1-1	CASSPPGQGRTEAFF	TGTGCCAGCAGCCCCCCGGGACAGGGAAGGACTGAAGCTTTCTTT
TRBD1	TRBV6-5	many	TRBJ1-1	CASRDPTWQGAGEAFF	TGTGCCAGCAGGGACCCAACGTGGCAGGGGGCTGGTGAAGCTTTCTTT
-	TRBV7-3	few	TRBJ2-1	CASSLIGGTYNEQFF	TGTGCCAGCAGCTTAATAGGGGGAACCTACAATGAGCAGTTCTTC
TRBD1	TRBV20-1	many	TRBJ1-5	CSARLTGQGGNQPQHF	TGCAGTGCTAGATTAACGGGACAGGGTGGCAATCAGCCCCAGCATTTT
-	TRBV3-1	many	TRBJ1-6	CASSQDSGLWNSPLHF	TGTGCCAGCAGCCAAGACTCGGGGTTGTGGAATTCACCCCTCCACTTT
-	TRBV19	-	TRBJ2-2	CVSRGHPSTGELFF	TGTGTCAGTAGGGGACATCCTTCCACCGGGGAGCTGTTTTTT
-	TRBV2	few	TRBJ2-6	CASSEVGGANVLTF	TGTGCCAGCAGTGAAGTTGGTGGGGCCAACGTCCTGACTTTC
-	TRBV7-2	many	TRBJ2-7	CASSLGRPYEQYF	TGTGCCAGCAGCTTAGGTAGGCCCTACGAGCAGTACTTC
-	TRBV7-9	many	TRBJ2-7	CASSPVIRPYEQYF	TGTGCCAGCAGCCCAGTGATCCGTCCCTACGAGCAGTACTTC
TRBD1	TRBV2	many	TRBJ2-1	CASRGAPGQGARSSYNEQFF	TGTGCCAGCAGGGGCGCCCCGGGACAGGGGGCCCGAAGCTCCTACAATGAGCAGTTCTTC
-	TRBV11-3	-	TRBJ2-3	CASSPGAGDTQYF	TGTGCCAGCAGCCCAGGGGCGGGGGATACGCAGTATTTT
-	TRBV20-1	many	TRBJ2-7	CSASDAMRKAYEQYF	TGCAGTGCTAGCGACGCTATGCGGAAAGCCTACGAGCAGTACTTC
-	TRBV20-1	few	TRBJ2-7	CSAPRDTNSYEQYF	TGCAGTGCTCCCCGGGACACCAACTCCTACGAGCAGTACTTC